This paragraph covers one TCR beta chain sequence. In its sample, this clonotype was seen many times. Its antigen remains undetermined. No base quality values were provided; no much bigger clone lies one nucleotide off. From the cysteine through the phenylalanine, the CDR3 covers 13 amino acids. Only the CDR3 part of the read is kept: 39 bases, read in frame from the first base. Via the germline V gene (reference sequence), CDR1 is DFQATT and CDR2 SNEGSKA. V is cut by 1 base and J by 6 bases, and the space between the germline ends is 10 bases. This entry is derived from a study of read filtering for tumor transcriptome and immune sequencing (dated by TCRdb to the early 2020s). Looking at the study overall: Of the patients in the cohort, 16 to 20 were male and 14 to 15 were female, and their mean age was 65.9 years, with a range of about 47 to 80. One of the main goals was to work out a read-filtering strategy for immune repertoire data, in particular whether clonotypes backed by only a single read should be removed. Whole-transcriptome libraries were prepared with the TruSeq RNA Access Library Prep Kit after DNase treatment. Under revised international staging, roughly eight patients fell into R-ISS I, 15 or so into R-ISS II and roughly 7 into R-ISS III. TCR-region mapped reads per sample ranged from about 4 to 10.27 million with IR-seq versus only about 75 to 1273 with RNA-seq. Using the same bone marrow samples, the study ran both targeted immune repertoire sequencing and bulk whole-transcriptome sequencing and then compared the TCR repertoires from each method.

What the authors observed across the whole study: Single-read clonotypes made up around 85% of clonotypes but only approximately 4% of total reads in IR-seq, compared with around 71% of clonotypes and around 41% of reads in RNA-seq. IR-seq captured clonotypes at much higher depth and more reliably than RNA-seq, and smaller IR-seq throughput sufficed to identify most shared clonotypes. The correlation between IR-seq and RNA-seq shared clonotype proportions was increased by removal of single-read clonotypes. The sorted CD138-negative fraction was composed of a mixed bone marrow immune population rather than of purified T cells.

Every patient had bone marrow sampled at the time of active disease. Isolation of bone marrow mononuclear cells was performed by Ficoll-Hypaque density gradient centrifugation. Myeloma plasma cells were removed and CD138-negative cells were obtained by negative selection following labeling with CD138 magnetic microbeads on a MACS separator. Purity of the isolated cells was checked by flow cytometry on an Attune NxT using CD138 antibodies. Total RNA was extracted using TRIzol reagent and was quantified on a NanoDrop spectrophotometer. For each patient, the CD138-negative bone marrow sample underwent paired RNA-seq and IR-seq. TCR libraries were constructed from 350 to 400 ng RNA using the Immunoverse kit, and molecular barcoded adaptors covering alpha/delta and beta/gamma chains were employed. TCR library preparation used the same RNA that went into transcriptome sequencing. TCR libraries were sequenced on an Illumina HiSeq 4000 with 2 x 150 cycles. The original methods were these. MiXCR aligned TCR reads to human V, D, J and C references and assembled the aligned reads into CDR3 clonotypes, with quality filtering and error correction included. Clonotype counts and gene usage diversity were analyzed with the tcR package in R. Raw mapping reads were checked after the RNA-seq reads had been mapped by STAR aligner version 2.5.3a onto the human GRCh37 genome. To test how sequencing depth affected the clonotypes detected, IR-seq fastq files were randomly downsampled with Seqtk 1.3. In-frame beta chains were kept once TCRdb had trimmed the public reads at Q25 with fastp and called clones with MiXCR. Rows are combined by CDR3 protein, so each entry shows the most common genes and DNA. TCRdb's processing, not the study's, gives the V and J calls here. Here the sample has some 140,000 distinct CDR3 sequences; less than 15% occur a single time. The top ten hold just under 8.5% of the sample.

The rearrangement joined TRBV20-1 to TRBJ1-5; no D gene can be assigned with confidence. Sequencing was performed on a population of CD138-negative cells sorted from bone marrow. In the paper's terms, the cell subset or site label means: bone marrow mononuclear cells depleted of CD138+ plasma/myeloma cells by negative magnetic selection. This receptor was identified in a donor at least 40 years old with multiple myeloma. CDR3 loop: CSARVGVGQPQHF. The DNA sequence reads TGCAGTGCTAGAGTCGGGGTTGGTCAGCCCCAGCATTTT.